The rows below give T cell receptor beta chains drawn from one sample of a study of T cell responses to AZD1222 COVID-19 vaccine. Produced via immunoSEQ multiplex PCR; TCRdb's table is partial and in-frame only. The profile shows 100,000 to 150,000 clones, around 89% of them singletons. Sequenced here: peripheral blood, sampled on day 0 of AZD1222 vaccination. The receptor source for this set is an adult in good health. The CDR3 runs from the conserved cysteine through the conserved F or W. Each record gives: V gene, D gene, J gene, clone size, CDR3 protein, CDR3 DNA. The D gene is left open where the match is weak. Part of the rows lack a size; the others show once, few, many or a class for expanded clones.

>TRBV7-6|-|TRBJ2-5|-
CASSPRHHHKGLQETQYF
TGTGCCAGCAGCCCCCGCCACCATCATAAAGGTTTACAAGAGACCCAGTACTTC
>TRBV5-4|-|TRBJ1-2|once
CASSLPQGGYTF
TGTGCCAGCAGCTTACCCCAGGGAGGCTACACCTTC
>TRBV10-3|TRBD1|TRBJ1-1|-
CAISDWDSLNTEAFF
TGTGCCATCAGTGACTGGGACAGCCTGAACACTGAAGCTTTCTTT
>TRBV27|-|TRBJ1-2|-
CASSPWGSNYGYTF
TGTGCCAGCAGCCCCTGGGGATCGAACTATGGCTACACCTTC
>TRBV7-8|TRBD2|TRBJ2-1|-
CASSLAQAGESYNEQFF
TGTGCCAGCAGCTTAGCGCAGGCGGGAGAATCCTACAATGAGCAGTTCTTC
>TRBV7-8|-|TRBJ1-5|-
CASSLARGNQPQHF
TGTGCCAGCAGCTTAGCTAGGGGTAATCAGCCCCAGCATTTT
>TRBV27|-|TRBJ2-3|-
CASTSSGRNPDTQYF
TGTGCCAGCACCTCGTCGGGGCGGAACCCAGATACGCAGTATTTT
>TRBV10-3|TRBD1|TRBJ2-3|-
CAISLTGRQPTDTQYF
TGTGCCATCAGCCTGACAGGGCGCCAGCCCACAGATACGCAGTATTTT
>TRBV30|-|TRBJ1-6|-
CAWSSGETSPLHF
TGTGCCTGGAGTTCGGGGGAAACTTCACCCCTCCACTTT
>TRBV24-1|TRBD1|TRBJ2-5|once
CATSDLGTGGRETQYF
TGTGCCACCAGTGATTTAGGGACAGGAGGGCGCGAGACCCAGTACTTC
>TRBV30|TRBD2|TRBJ2-2|-
CAWTRRDYNTGELFF
TGTGCCTGGACCCGTCGGGACTACAACACCGGGGAGCTGTTTTTT
>TRBV6-5|TRBD1|TRBJ1-2|-
CASIGTGGQPYGYTF
TGTGCCAGCATCGGGACAGGGGGCCAACCCTATGGCTACACCTTC
>TRBV6-5|TRBD2|TRBJ2-3|-
CASRTSGRSTDTQYF
TGTGCCAGCAGAACAAGCGGGAGATCGACAGATACGCAGTATTTT
>TRBV5-4|TRBD2|TRBJ2-3|-
CASSSHAPLGLAVTDTQYF
TGTGCCAGCAGCTCACACGCACCCTTGGGACTAGCGGTCACAGATACGCAGTATTTT
>TRBV24-1|-|TRBJ2-1|-
CATSDVRANEQFF
TGTGCCACCAGTGATGTTAGGGCTAATGAGCAGTTCTTC
>TRBV6-2/TRBV6-3|TRBD1|TRBJ1-1|-
CASSYSISGQGHFNTEAFF
TGTGCCAGCAGTTACTCGATTTCGGGACAGGGACATTTTAACACTGAAGCTTTCTTT
>TRBV28|-|TRBJ2-1|-
CASSLYRAHYNEQFF
TGTGCCAGCAGTTTATACAGGGCCCACTACAATGAGCAGTTCTTC
>TRBV2|-|TRBJ1-5|few
CASTREGNQPQHF
TGTGCCAGCACCAGGGAGGGCAATCAGCCCCAGCATTTT
>TRBV27|-|TRBJ1-1|-
CASSRRATPSTEAFF
TGTGCCAGCAGTCGCAGGGCTACCCCGTCCACTGAAGCTTTCTTT
>TRBV29-1|TRBD1|TRBJ1-2|-
CSVDEPGTGSNYGYTF
TGCAGCGTTGATGAACCGGGGACAGGCTCTAACTATGGCTACACCTTC
>TRBV14|TRBD2|TRBJ2-7|-
CASSSVAGDDYEQYF
TGTGCCAGCAGTTCAGTAGCGGGAGATGACTACGAGCAGTACTTC
>TRBV5-1|TRBD1|TRBJ2-4|-
CASSMGQGRFHIQYF
TGCGCCAGCAGCATGGGACAGGGAAGGTTTCACATTCAGTACTTC
>TRBV7-9|TRBD1|TRBJ1-1|-
CASSFGTGTTEAFF
TGTGCCAGCAGCTTCGGGACAGGGACCACTGAAGCTTTCTTT
>TRBV11-3|-|TRBJ2-1|-
CASSLGHSSYNEQFF
TGTGCCAGCAGCTTAGGTCACAGCTCCTACAATGAGCAGTTCTTC
>TRBV15|-|TRBJ2-1|-
CATSHRRSSYNEQFF
TGTGCCACCAGCCATCGACGGAGCTCCTACAATGAGCAGTTCTTC
>TRBV5-1|TRBD2|TRBJ2-3|-
CASSQTSGPTDTQYF
TGCGCCAGCAGCCAGACTAGCGGTCCCACAGATACGCAGTATTTT
>TRBV27|-|TRBJ1-2|-
CASSFKSKDYGYTF
TGTGCCAGCAGTTTCAAGTCTAAGGACTATGGCTACACCTTC
>TRBV7-9|TRBD1|TRBJ1-1|-
CASSFGQGSTEAFF
TGTGCCAGCAGTTTCGGACAGGGAAGCACTGAAGCTTTCTTT
>TRBV11-2|-|TRBJ2-1|few
CASSLVPGVSYNEQFF
TGTGCCAGCAGCTTAGTTCCGGGAGTGTCCTACAATGAGCAGTTCTTC
>TRBV6-5|-|TRBJ2-6|-
CASSLAASGANVLTF
TGTGCCAGCAGCCTAGCTGCCTCTGGGGCCAACGTCCTGACTTTC
>TRBV24-1|-|TRBJ2-5|once
CATSSAGVQTQYF
TGTGCCACCAGTTCAGCAGGGGTACAGACCCAGTACTTC
>TRBV11-1|-|TRBJ1-3|-
CASSLDVSGNTIYF
TGTGCCAGCAGCTTAGATGTTTCTGGAAACACCATATATTTT
>TRBV27|-|TRBJ2-2|-
CASSPWTEKIGELFF
TGTGCCAGCAGCCCATGGACGGAAAAGATAGGGGAGCTGTTTTTT
>TRBV4-3|-|TRBJ1-2|-
CASSQVWGQNYGYTF
TGCGCCAGCAGCCAAGTTTGGGGGCAGAACTATGGCTACACCTTC
>TRBV11-2|-|TRBJ2-7|few
CASSLVGGSSPYEQYF
TGTGCCAGCAGCTTAGTGGGGGGCAGTAGTCCCTACGAGCAGTACTTC
>TRBV2|-|TRBJ2-5|-
CASKLELDQETQYF
TGTGCCAGCAAGCTAGAGCTAGATCAAGAGACCCAGTACTTC
>TRBV2|TRBD1|TRBJ1-2|-
CASSEGRGNYGYTF
TGTGCCAGCAGTGAGGGCAGGGGGAACTATGGCTACACCTTC
>TRBV15|TRBD2|TRBJ2-3|once
CATSRPLAGGPNTQYF
TGTGCCACCAGCAGGCCTTTAGCGGGAGGGCCTAATACGCAGTATTTT
>TRBV7-9|-|TRBJ1-6|few
CASSGDSNSPLHF
TGTGCCAGCAGCGGTGACAGCAATTCACCCCTCCACTTT
>TRBV6-4|TRBD1|TRBJ1-6|-
CASSVDREGSPLHF
TGTGCCAGCAGTGTGGACAGGGAAGGTTCACCCCTCCACTTT
>TRBV21-1|-|TRBJ2-1|-
CASSPPGDRGCNEQFF
TGTGCCAGCAGCCCGCCGGGGGACAGGGGATGCAATGAGCAGTTCTTC
>TRBV5-8|-|TRBJ2-7|-
CASSFIRTVREQYF
TGTGCCAGCAGCTTTATTCGGACCGTGAGAGAGCAGTACTTC
>TRBV2|TRBD1|TRBJ1-6|-
CASMGQSSYNSPLHF
TGTGCCAGCATGGGACAGAGCTCCTATAATTCACCCCTCCACTTT
>TRBV24-1|TRBD1|TRBJ1-2|-
CATSERGQGDYGYTF
TGTGCCACCAGTGAACGAGGACAGGGAGACTATGGCTACACCTTC
>TRBV6-2/TRBV6-3|-|TRBJ2-1|-
CASSRLQGLHNEQFF
TGTGCCAGCAGCCGACTACAGGGCCTACACAATGAGCAGTTCTTC
>TRBV6-1|-|TRBJ1-2|-
CASSDTGGNYGYTF
TGTGCCAGCAGTGATACGGGGGGGAACTATGGCTACACCTTC
>TRBV19|-|TRBJ2-4|-
CASSMDGAVKNIQYF
TGTGCCAGTAGTATGGACGGGGCAGTTAAAAACATTCAGTACTTC
>TRBV6-1|TRBD1|TRBJ1-5|-
CASSALEGALFSNQPQHF
TGTGCCAGCAGTGCCTTAGAGGGGGCTTTGTTTAGCAATCAGCCCCAGCATTTT
>TRBV27|-|TRBJ2-1|once
CASSRQGLHNEQFF
TGTGCCAGCAGTCGACAGGGACTCCACAATGAGCAGTTCTTC
>TRBV5-1|TRBD2|TRBJ2-7|-
CASSLGTSGSDEQYF
TGCGCCAGCAGCTTGGGGACTAGCGGGAGCGACGAGCAGTACTTC
>TRBV6-1|-|TRBJ1-1|-
CASSEDRANTEAFF
TGTGCCAGCAGTGAGGACCGAGCGAACACTGAAGCTTTCTTT